One and the same sample provided the 15 T cell receptor beta chains below, sequenced in a study of T cells in Graves' hyperthyroidism and ophthalmopathy. Amplification targeted TCR beta CDR3 regions from RNA transcripts. With the HTBI primer set, the TCR CDR3 went through a first round of RT-PCR. TCRdb re-analysed the multiplex PCR reads in MiXCR, keeping a single row per CDR3 protein. This sample has fewer than 650,000 distinct CDR3 sequences, with 14% found just once. The source material was blood. All receptors derive from a woman aged 25 to 39 with Graves' hyperthyroidism that later progressed to Graves' ophthalmopathy.

This clonotype was seen a handful of times. The CDR3 is CASSDSSGIPYEQYF. CDR3 in DNA: TGTGCCAGCAGCGATTCTAGCGGGATTCCCTACGAGCAGTACTTC. The V gene is TRBV7-2, the J gene TRBJ2-7; TRBD2 agrees at 9 bases. V gave up 5 bases and J gave up 2 bases; unmatched junction bases: 7. There are 15 residues in the CDR3. Per the germline V gene, CDR1 is SGHTA and CDR2 is FQGNSA. Looking up the rest from reference TRBV7-2 and TRBJ2-7 gives the full variable domain: GAGVSQSPSNKVTEKGKDVELRCDPISGHTALYWYRQSLGQGLEFLIYFQGNSAPDKSGLPSDRFSAERTGGSVSTLTIQRTQQEDSAVYLCASSDSSGIPYEQYFGPGTRLTVT.

This clonotype was picked up a small number of times. The chain recombines TRBV28 with TRBJ1-5; 8 bases align to TRBD1. Trimming removed 5 bases from V and 1 base from J; junction bases left unmatched: 4. The CDR3 is 15 residues long. Germline V CDR1 and CDR2: MDHEN, SYDVKM. The CDR3 DNA reads TGTGCCAGCAGTCCCAGGGGGCTCAGCAATCAGCCCCAGCATTTT. It specifies CASSPRGLSNQPQHF.

This clonotype was found many times. The rearrangement links TRBV6-2 or TRBV6-3 to TRBJ2-2, with 7 bases aligning to TRBD2. The V gene end was trimmed by 3 bases and the J gene end by 3 bases; junction bases not matched to a gene: 4. The CDR3 extends over 15 amino acids. CDR1 is MNHEY, CDR2 SVGEGT, per germline. CDR3 sequence (DNA): TGTGCCAGCAGTTATAGTCTAGCGGACACCGGGGAGCTGTTTTTT. The encoded protein is CASSYSLADTGELFF.

Remarks on this clonotype: One base away lies a much larger clone, so this may be a sequencing read error. This chain links TRBV30 with TRBJ1-5, with D hard to call. The CDR3 extends over 13 amino acids. V was pared by 5 bases and J by 4 bases, with 12 bases between. CDR1 and CDR2 (germline): GTSNPN, SVGIG (reference sequence). CDR3 in amino acids: CAWGYDRNQPQHF. The CDR3 nucleotides are TGTGCCTGGGGCTACGATAGGAATCAGCCCCAGCATTTT.

This clonotype has a count of ten or more. The chain has TRBV9 and TRBJ2-7; TRBD2 matches at 13 bases. Trimming took 3 bases from V and 5 from J; bases not matched to a gene: 2. Germline CDR1 is SGDLS and CDR2 is YYNGEE. There are 14 residues in the CDR3. The CDR3 reads CASSATSGRNEQYF. Here the CDR3 DNA reads TGTGCCAGCAGCGCGACTAGCGGGAGGAACGAGCAGTACTTC.

This clonotype was observed many times. The CDR3 DNA reads as TGTGCCAGCACCTGGGGGGGGAATGAGCAGTTCTTC. Its translation: CASTWGGNEQFF. The V gene is TRBV2, the J gene TRBJ2-1; 7 bases fit TRBD2. CDR1 SNHLY and CDR2 FYNNEI come from the germline V gene. The CDR3 totals 12 residues. With V trimmed by 7 bases and J by 7 bases, 4 bases remained unmatched.

V usage is TRBV19 and J usage is TRBJ2-1, with 10 bases lining up with TRBD1. Trimming removed 6 bases from V and 5 bases from J; junction bases left unmatched: 4. Germline CDR1 LNHDA, CDR2 SQIVND (reference sequence). CDR3 length equals 14 residues. The CDR3 DNA follows: TGTGCCAGTAGGGGACAGGGGAGGAACAATGAGCAGTTCTTC. Translating it yields CASRGQGRNNEQFF.

In its sample, this clonotype was seen a few times. The chain links TRBV3-1 to TRBJ2-1; tentative D call: TRBD2 (5 bases). Germline CDR1 and CDR2: LGHDT and YNNKEL (reference sequence). Trimming left V 2 bases short and J 4 bases short, with 15 bases between. The CDR3 runs to 16 residues. DNA for the CDR3: TGTGCCAGCAGCCAACTAAGGAGCGGAGCTTACAATGAGCAGTTCTTC. Amino acid sequence: CASSQLRSGAYNEQFF.

Ten or more counts support this clonotype. J is TRBJ1-2 and V is TRBV6-1; D may be TRBD1 (6 bases). Germline CDR1 reads MNHNS; CDR2 reads SASEGT. Trimming left V 1 base short and J 7 bases short, with 19 bases between. CDR3 length: 16 residues. The CDR3 sequence: CASSEEPFVRGAGYTF. The DNA for the CDR3 is TGTGCCAGCAGTGAAGAACCATTCGTCCGGGGGGCTGGCTACACCTTC.

This clonotype was recorded many times. The J gene is TRBJ1-3, the V gene TRBV28; no definite D call. V gave up 7 bases and J gave up 0 bases, with 10 bases separating them. The CDR3 runs to 14 residues. From germline, CDR1 is MDHEN and CDR2 SYDVKM. In DNA, the CDR3 is TGTGCCAGCATCGGGCGGATCTCTGGAAACACCATATATTTT. Translating gives CASIGRISGNTIYF.

This clonotype was recorded a few times. In DNA form, the CDR3 reads TGTGCCAGCAGCCAAGATGCGATGGACTTCAAGACCCAGTACTTC. It specifies CASSQDAMDFKTQYF. The chain has TRBV3-1 and TRBJ2-5; tentatively, D is TRBD2 (5 bases). From germline, CDR1 is LGHDT and CDR2 YNNKEL (reference sequence). Trimming cost V 0 bases and J 6 bases, with 14 bases left between them. The CDR3 runs 15 residues.

This clonotype came up many times. The chain recombines TRBV20-1 with TRBJ2-1, with unresolved D. The CDR3 is 14 residues long. The V and J ends lost 3 bases and 3 bases respectively, with 12 bases between them. Germline loops: CDR1 DFQATT, CDR2 SNEGSKA (reference sequence). The CDR3 is CSASVVGNYNEQFF. CDR3 nucleotide sequence: TGCAGTGCTAGTGTGGTGGGAAACTACAATGAGCAGTTCTTC.

This clonotype was detected only a few times. V and J are TRBV30 and TRBJ2-1; no definite D call. The CDR3 length is 14 residues. Germline lookup yields CDR1 GTSNPN and CDR2 SVGIG (reference sequence). Trimming took off 3 bases at V and 0 bases at J, with 9 bases between the two ends. CDR3 nucleotide sequence: TGTGCCTGGAGCCACCGGAGCTCCTACAATGAGCAGTTCTTC. Amino acid sequence: CAWSHRSSYNEQFF. Based on the CDR3 plus reference TRBV30 and TRBJ2-1, the full variable domain is SQTIHQWPATLVQPVGSPLSLECTVEGTSNPNLYWYRQAAGRGLQLLFYSVGIGQISSEVPQNLSASRPQDRQFILSSKKLLLSDSGFYLCAWSHRSSYNEQFFGPGTRLTVL.

The table lists this clonotype with many counts. J is TRBJ2-5 and V is TRBV14, with D possibly being TRBD1 (5 bases). Germline V lookup: CDR1 SGHDN, CDR2 FVKESK. This CDR3 has 15 residues. Trimming pared 1 base from V and 5 bases from J, leaving 14 bases between. The CDR3 bases are TGTGCCAGCAGCCAAGTCAGGGTAATAGATGAGACCCAGTACTTC. Translating gives CASSQVRVIDETQYF.

Only a few counts were recorded for this clonotype. This rearrangement joins TRBV3-1 to TRBJ2-7; D unresolved. This CDR3 comprises 12 residues. Trimming stripped 5 bases from V and 3 bases from J, with 8 bases between. Germline V gene lookup returns CDR1 LGHDT and CDR2 YNNKEL (reference sequence). In DNA form, the CDR3 reads TGTGCCAGCAGCGGTTCAGGCTACGAGCAGTACTTC. It translates to CASSGSGYEQYF.